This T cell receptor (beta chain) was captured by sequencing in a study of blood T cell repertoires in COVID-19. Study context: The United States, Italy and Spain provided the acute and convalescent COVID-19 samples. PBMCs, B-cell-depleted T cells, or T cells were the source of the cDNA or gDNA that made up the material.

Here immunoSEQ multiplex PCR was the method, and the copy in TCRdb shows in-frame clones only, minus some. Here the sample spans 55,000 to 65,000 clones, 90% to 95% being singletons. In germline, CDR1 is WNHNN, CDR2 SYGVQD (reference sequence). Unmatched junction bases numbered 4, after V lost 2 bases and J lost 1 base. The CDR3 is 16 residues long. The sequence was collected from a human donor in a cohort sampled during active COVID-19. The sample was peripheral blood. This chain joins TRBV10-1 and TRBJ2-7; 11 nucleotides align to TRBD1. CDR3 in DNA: TGCGCCAGCAGTGAGGGGGACAGGGGGAAGTCCTACGAGCAGTACTTC. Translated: CASSEGDRGKSYEQYF.